A single sample is the source of the 8 T cell receptor beta chains below, sequenced in a study of blood T cell repertoires in COVID-19 (dated by TCRdb to 2020 to 2021). Libraries were built with the immunoSEQ multiplex PCR assay. TCRdb provides this immuneACCESS table in a form limited to in-frame rearrangements. Some clones are lacking; in checked studies, under half of them reflect an unresolved V gene, and why the rest are absent is not known. The sample table shows approximately 29,000 clones, and 85% to 90% are seen once. The top ten clones comprise around 17% of the sample. Sample: peripheral blood. The receptors here all came from a woman aged 55 to 70 with active COVID-19.

The chain joins TRBV18 to TRBJ2-2; TRBD2 aligns across 10 bases. Germline loops: CDR1 KGHSH, CDR2 LQKENI. Trimming took 3 bases from V and 1 from J; bases not matched to a gene: 5. The CDR3 contains 17 residues. As DNA, the CDR3 is TGTGCCAGCTCACCGAAGATAGCGGGAGGGAACACCGGGGAGCTGTTTTTT. Its protein is CASSPKIAGGNTGELFF.

The chain links TRBV11-2 to TRBJ2-1; 7 bases agree with TRBD2. CDR3 length: 14 residues. Germline V gene lookup returns CDR1 SGHAT and CDR2 FQNNGV. V was pared by 7 bases and J by 1 base, with 4 bases of the junction left unmatched. CDR3 protein: CASTPLASYNEQFF. The CDR3 DNA follows: TGTGCCAGCACCCCACTAGCGTCCTACAATGAGCAGTTCTTC.

The CDR3 region is CASSDDNNYGYTF. CDR3 nucleotides: TGTGCCAGCAGCGACGACAACAACTATGGCTACACCTTC. The chain has TRBV12-3 or TRBV12-4 and TRBJ1-2; D is uncertain. V was shortened by 6 bases and J by 2 bases, with 10 bases between the two germline ends. This CDR3 is built from 13 residues.

The rearrangement links TRBV3-1 (or the pseudogene TRBV3-2) to TRBJ2-1; a weak D match, TRBD2 (6 bases). Germline V gene data show CDR1 as LGHDT and CDR2 as YNNKEL (reference sequence). The V and J ends lost 0 bases and 5 bases respectively, with 20 bases between them. CDR3 length equals 18 residues. The CDR3 nucleotides are TGTGCCAGCAGCCAAGAAGGCGAAGCGGGTTACAACCACAATGAGCAGTTCTTC. Protein: CASSQEGEAGYNHNEQFF.

V is TRBV5-1 and J is TRBJ2-5; 7 bases line up with TRBD2. V shed 3 bases, J shed 4 bases, and the junction held 12 bases outside the gene matches. The germline V gene encodes CDR1 SGHRS and CDR2 YFSETQ. The CDR3 has 16 amino acids. CDR3 nucleotides: TGCGCCAGCAGCTACGGGGGAACAGCGGGGATAGAGACCCAGTACTTC. Translated, it gives CASSYGGTAGIETQYF.

CDR3 nucleotide sequence: TGTGCCAGCAGCTGGACCACTAGCGGTGTCGGCTACAATGAGCAGTTCTTC. Translation gives CASSWTTSGVGYNEQFF. This sequence joins TRBV5-4 and TRBJ2-1; 8 nucleotides match TRBD2. The CDR3 contains 17 residues. V shed 3 bases, J shed 3 bases, and the junction held 11 bases outside the gene matches. The germline V gene encodes CDR1 SGHNT and CDR2 YYREEE (reference sequence).

The chain links TRBV19 to TRBJ1-5; D perhaps matches TRBD1 (6 bases). This CDR3 has 15 amino acids. The germline CDR1 and CDR2 sequences are LNHDA and SQIVND (reference sequence). With 7 bases removed from V and 7 bases from J, the gap between germline ends came to 20 bases. DNA of the CDR3: TGTGCCAGTACTTTACGGGGGGGGGCAGGACAGCCCCAGCATTTT. This gives the protein CASTLRGGAGQPQHF.

J is TRBJ2-3 and V is TRBV5-1, with 8 bases matching TRBD1. The J segment lost 5 bases and the V segment lost 4 bases, leaving 9 bases of the junction unmatched. Germline V lookup: CDR1 SGHRS, CDR2 YFSETQ. This CDR3 comprises 15 residues. The DNA of the CDR3 is TGCGCCAGCAGCCGAACAGGGGGGTCGGGAGATACGCAGTATTTT. As protein: CASSRTGGSGDTQYF.